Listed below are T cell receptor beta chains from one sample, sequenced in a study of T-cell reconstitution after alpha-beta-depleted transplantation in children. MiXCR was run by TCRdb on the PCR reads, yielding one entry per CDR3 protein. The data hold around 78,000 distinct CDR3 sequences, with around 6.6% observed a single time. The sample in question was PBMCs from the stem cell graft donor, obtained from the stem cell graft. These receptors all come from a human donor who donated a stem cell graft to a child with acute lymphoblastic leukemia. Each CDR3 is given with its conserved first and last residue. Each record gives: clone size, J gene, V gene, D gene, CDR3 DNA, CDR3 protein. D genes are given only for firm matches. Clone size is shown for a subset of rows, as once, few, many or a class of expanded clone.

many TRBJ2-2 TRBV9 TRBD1 TGTGCCAGCAGCTCCCGTTCGGGACAGGGGAAGGCCGGGGAGCTGTTTTTT CASSSRSGQGKAGELFF
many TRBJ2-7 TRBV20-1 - TGCAGTGCTAGAGTAGTTCTCGCTAGGACCTACGAGCAGTACTTC CSARVVLARTYEQYF
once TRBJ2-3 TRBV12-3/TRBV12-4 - TGTGCCAGCAGCGATTATCGGGCAGACAGCACAGATACGCAGTATTTT CASSDYRADSTDTQYF
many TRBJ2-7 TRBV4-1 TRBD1 TGCGCCAGCAGCCTCGAGGAAGGGGGCCTCTACGAGCAGTACTTC CASSLEEGGLYEQYF
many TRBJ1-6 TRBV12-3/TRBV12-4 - TGTGCCAGCAGTTTGGGAGGGGATTCACCCCTCCACTTT CASSLGGDSPLHF
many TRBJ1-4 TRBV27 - TGTGCCAGCAGTTTGGTAGGGAGAGGGGATGAAAAACTGTTTTTT CASSLVGRGDEKLFF
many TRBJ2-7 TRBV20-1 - TGCAGAACAGGCGTGGGTCACGAGCAGTACTTC CRTGVGHEQYF
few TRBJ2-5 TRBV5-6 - TGTGCCAGCAGCTCCCGGAGGGGGGCGTACCAAGAGACCCAGTACTTC CASSSRRGAYQETQYF
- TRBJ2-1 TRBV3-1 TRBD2 TGTGCCAGCAGCCCGTTACAGGCGGGGGGCCACAATGAGCAGTTCTTC CASSPLQAGGHNEQFF
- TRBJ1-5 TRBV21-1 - TGTGCCAGCAGCCTCCTCCTGTGGGGCAGCAATCACCCCCAGCATTTT CASSLLLWGSNHPQHF
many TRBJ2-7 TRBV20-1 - TGCAGTGCTAGAGATTCCACATCGAGTAGCGCCGGCTACGAGCAGTACTTC CSARDSTSSSAGYEQYF
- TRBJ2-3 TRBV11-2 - TGTGCCAGCAGCTTAGATGGCAGGAGCACAGATACGCAGTATTTT CASSLDGRSTDTQYF
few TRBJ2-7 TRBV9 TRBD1 TGTGCCAGCAACTCGGGACAGGGGTTCTACGAGCAGTACTTC CASNSGQGFYEQYF
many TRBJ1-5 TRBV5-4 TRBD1 TGTGCCAGCAGCTTACAGGGGCAGCCCCAGCATTTT CASSLQGQPQHF
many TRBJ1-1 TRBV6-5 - TGTGCCAGCAGACCACAGGGATTCGACACTGAAGCTTTCTTT CASRPQGFDTEAFF
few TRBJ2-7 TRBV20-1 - TGCAGTGCTCAAACCCGGGACACCGGGCGCACATCCCACGAGCAGTACTTC CSAQTRDTGRTSHEQYF
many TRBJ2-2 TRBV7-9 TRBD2 TGTGCCAGCAGCTCGGGACTAACCACCGGGGAGCTGTTTTTT CASSSGLTTGELFF
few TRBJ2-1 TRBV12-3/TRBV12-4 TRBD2 TGTGCCAGCAGTGAAGGGGGGACTAGAATTCGTTTCTTC CASSEGGTRIRFF
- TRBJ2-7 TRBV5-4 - TGTGCCAGCTCGGACAGCCGCTCCTACGAGCAGTACTTC CASSDSRSYEQYF
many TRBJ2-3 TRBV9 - TGTGCCAGCAGCGTAGGGGGAAGTTGGATAGATACGCAGTATTTT CASSVGGSWIDTQYF
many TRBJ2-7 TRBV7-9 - TGTGCCAGCAGCTTAATGTCCTCCCCCTCCTCGGAGTACTTC CASSLMSSPSSEYF
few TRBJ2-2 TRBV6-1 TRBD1 TGTGCCAGCAGCGACAGGGGCTCCCTGGCCGGGGAGCTGTTTTTT CASSDRGSLAGELFF
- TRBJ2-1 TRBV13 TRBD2 TGTGCCTGCTGTTTACTAGCGGGAGGGCCGGGTCCCTACAATGAGCAGTTCTTC CACCLLAGGPGPYNEQFF
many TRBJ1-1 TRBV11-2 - TGTGCCAGCAGCTGGGGTCCGTTGGCCACTGAAGCTTTCTTT CASSWGPLATEAFF
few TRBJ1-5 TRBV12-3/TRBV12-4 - TGTGCCAGCAGTCAGTCAGGGTACCAGCCCCAGCATTTT CASSQSGYQPQHF
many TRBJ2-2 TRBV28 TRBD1 TGTGCCATCAGTGCGGGACAGGAAAAACTTTTTACCGGGGAGCTGTTTTTT CAISAGQEKLFTGELFF
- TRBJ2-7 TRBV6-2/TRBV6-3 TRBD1 TGTGCCAGCAGCCCCGGACAGGACCCAACAGAGCAGTACTTC CASSPGQDPTEQYF
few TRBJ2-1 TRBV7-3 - TGTGCCAGCAGCGGCCCCTCCTTCGAGCAGTTCTTC CASSGPSFEQFF
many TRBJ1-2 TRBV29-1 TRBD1 TGCAGCGTTACAGGGGTGGAAGGCTACACCTTC CSVTGVEGYTF
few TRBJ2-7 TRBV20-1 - TGCAGTGCCAGATACGGGGAGTTGGAGCAGTACTTC CSARYGELEQYF
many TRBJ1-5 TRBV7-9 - TGTGCCAGCAGCTTAGGGGGGGCTAGCAATCAGCCCCAGCATTTT CASSLGGASNQPQHF
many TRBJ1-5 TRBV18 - TGTGCCAGCTCACCTTCCGTATCCAGGTATAGCAATCAGCCCCAGCATTTT CASSPSVSRYSNQPQHF
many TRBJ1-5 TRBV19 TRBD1 TGTGCCAGTTGGGACAGGGGATTGCATCAGCCCCAGCATTTT CASWDRGLHQPQHF
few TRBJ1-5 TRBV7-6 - TGTGCCAGCAGCTTACCGCCAGGTCCTAGCAATCAGCCCCAGCATTTT CASSLPPGPSNQPQHF
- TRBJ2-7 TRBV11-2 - TGTGCCAGCAGCCAAGTTACCGGGATCCGAAACGAGCAGTACTTC CASSQVTGIRNEQYF
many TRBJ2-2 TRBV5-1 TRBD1 TGCGCCAGCAGCCCCGGCCGGACAGGGGCCGGGGAGCTGTTTTTT CASSPGRTGAGELFF